One sample yielded the 25 T cell receptor beta chains listed below, sequenced in a study of Ad26.COV2.S vaccination and SARS-CoV-2 variants. Clones were read by immunoSEQ multiplex PCR, and TCRdb kept only the in-frame ones, dropping some. The sample comprises some 390,000 clones, about 91% of which are singletons, and around 2% rests with the top ten. Treatment given: some 19 received Ad26.COV2.S at low or high dose, single or two shots; about 5 received placebo; per-sample allocation not given. Sampling was performed 63 days after the first vaccine or placebo injection. This sample comprised peripheral blood, obtained in a trial of Ad26.COV2.S vaccine versus placebo. The receptors stem from a person aged 18-60 years who received the Ad26.COV2.S COVID-19 vaccine or a placebo.

This clone was observed a few times. This sequence joins TRBV20-1 and TRBJ2-7; D may be TRBD2 (5 bases). The ends were cut back, 5 bases at V and 3 bases at J, with 8 bases in the middle. Germline CDR1 and CDR2: DFQATT and SNEGSKA (reference sequence). The CDR3 extends over 11 amino acids. The CDR3 nucleotides read TGCAGTGCTGGACTGAGCTACGAGCAGTACTTC. The encoded protein is CSAGLSYEQYF.

This clone was detected only once. Other DNA sequences from this sample encode an identical CDR3 as well. CDR3 in DNA: TGCGCCAGCAGCTTGGGGCAGGGTAACACCGGGGAGCTGTTTTTT. Its protein product is CASSLGQGNTGELFF. The J gene is TRBJ2-2, the V gene TRBV5-1, with D perhaps TRBD1 (5 bases). Germline values: CDR1 SGHRS, CDR2 YFSETQ. Trimming took 0 bases from V and 2 from J, leaving 8 bases between them. The CDR3 is 15 amino acids.

V is TRBV7-8 and J is TRBJ2-1; tentatively, D is TRBD1 (6 bases). Germline V gene sequence: CDR1 SGHVS, CDR2 FQNEAQ. V was pared by 9 bases and J by 7 bases, with 22 bases between. This CDR3 contains 15 residues. CDR3 residues: CASSRRQDGVNEQFF. DNA for the CDR3: TGTGCCAGTTCGAGGAGACAGGACGGGGTAAATGAGCAGTTCTTC.

The V call is TRBV29-1, the J call TRBJ2-1; D unresolved. CDR1 is SQVTM, CDR2 ANQGSEA, per germline. The CDR3 covers 15 residues. Between the trimmed V and J ends, which lost 3 bases and 0 bases, there was a span of 12 bases. CDR3 residues: CSVDGRQSSYNEQFF. CDR3 nucleotides: TGCAGCGTTGATGGGCGGCAGAGCTCCTACAATGAGCAGTTCTTC.

This clone was detected a few times. This chain uses TRBV6-2 or TRBV6-3 with TRBJ1-5; D is perhaps TRBD1 (6 bases). This CDR3 is 16 amino acids long. Germline CDR1 is MNHEY and CDR2 is SVGEGT. Trimming took off 7 bases at V and 0 bases at J, with 16 bases between the two ends. The CDR3 region has the DNA TGTGCCAGCACCCCACGGGGGCTGGCTAGCAATCAGCCCCAGCATTTT. Translated, it gives CASTPRGLASNQPQHF.

The chain carries TRBV9 and TRBJ2-3; the D gene is possibly TRBD1 (7 bases). Per germline, CDR1 SGDLS and CDR2 YYNGEE. V was pared by 8 bases and J by 6 bases, with 16 bases between. The length of the CDR3 is 13 residues. CDR3 bases: TGTGCCAGTTCCAAGGGGGGACAGGATACGCAGTATTTT. Translated, it gives CASSKGGQDTQYF.

The rearrangement uses TRBV9 and TRBJ2-1; 8 bases are a match to TRBD2. CDR3 size: 13 residues. CDR1 is SGDLS and CDR2 is YYNGEE in the germline V gene. Losses at the gene ends were 6 bases for V and 4 bases for J; bases not matched to a gene: 3. CDR3 sequence: CASTSGPYNEQFF. The CDR3 DNA follows: TGTGCCAGCACTAGCGGGCCTTACAATGAGCAGTTCTTC.

The chain joins TRBV14 to TRBJ2-5; D is unclear. Germline V lookup: CDR1 SGHDN, CDR2 FVKESK. The length of the CDR3 is 13 residues. The V and J ends lost 4 bases and 4 bases respectively, with 10 bases between them. The CDR3 coding sequence is TGTGCCAGCAGCCCGGTATCGGGAGAGACCCAGTACTTC. Translation: CASSPVSGETQYF.

The rearrangement uses TRBV29-1 and TRBJ2-1, with 7 bases lining up with TRBD1. V was clipped by 8 bases and J by 4 bases; unmatched bases: 17. The CDR3 covers 16 residues. The germline gives CDR1 SQVTM, CDR2 ANQGSEA. The CDR3 loop is CSLGQSYPPPYNEQFF. The CDR3 nucleotides are TGCAGCCTGGGACAGAGCTATCCTCCCCCTTACAATGAGCAGTTCTTC.

The chain uses TRBV4-2 and TRBJ2-2; 11 bases agree with TRBD2. CDR1 is LGHNA, CDR2 YNFKEQ, per germline. CDR3 length equals 17 residues. The J segment lost 5 bases and the V segment lost 1 base, leaving 6 bases of the junction unmatched. The CDR3 DNA reads TGTGCCAGCAGCCAAGTTCCCGGGACTAGCGGTACCGGGGAGCTGTTTTTT. Protein: CASSQVPGTSGTGELFF.

The chain couples TRBV5-1 to TRBJ2-1; the D is unclear. The V end lost 0 bases, the J end lost 6 bases, and 10 bases lay between the germline ends. CDR1 is SGHRS and CDR2 is YFSETQ in the germline V gene. This CDR3 spans 14 amino acids. The CDR3 loop reads CASSLGGYANEQFF. For the CDR3, the DNA is TGCGCCAGCAGCTTGGGCGGTTATGCCAATGAGCAGTTCTTC.

The gene calls are TRBV7-8 and TRBJ2-1; 8 nucleotides agree with TRBD2. The CDR3 spans 15 residues. Germline assignment: CDR1 SGHVS and CDR2 FQNEAQ. Unmatched junction bases numbered 8, after V lost 5 bases and J lost 5 bases. The CDR3 coding sequence is TGTGCCAGCAGCCCCCGCGGCGGGAGGAACAATGAGCAGTTCTTC. Translated, it gives CASSPRGGRNNEQFF.

The chain employs TRBV9 and TRBJ1-3, with D maybe TRBD1 (5 bases). CDR3 length equals 15 residues. V lost 1 base to trimming and J lost 1 base, with 9 bases between them. Germline assignment: CDR1 SGDLS and CDR2 YYNGEE. CDR3 coding DNA: TGTGCCAGCAGCGTAACAGGTTCATCTGGAAACACCATATATTTT. It yields the protein CASSVTGSSGNTIYF.

This chain joins TRBV27 and TRBJ1-1; unclear D gene. Trimming took 0 bases from V and 9 from J, leaving 14 bases between them. Germline loops: CDR1 MNHEY, CDR2 SMNVEV (reference sequence). The CDR3 is 14 amino acids. In DNA form, the CDR3 reads TGTGCCAGCAGTTTATCCCTGACGGAGGGCCAAGCTTTCTTT. Its protein is CASSLSLTEGQAFF.

The chain couples TRBV5-1 to TRBJ2-7; 7 nucleotides match TRBD2. Germline CDR1 SGHRS, CDR2 YFSETQ. CDR3 length: 14 residues. Trimming removed 2 bases from V and 3 bases from J; junction bases left unmatched: 5. This chain's CDR3 is CASSFVGGNYEQYF. CDR3 in DNA: TGCGCCAGCAGCTTTGTGGGAGGGAACTACGAGCAGTACTTC.

The chain carries TRBV24-1 and TRBJ1-1; D remains unclear. This CDR3 has 11 residues. V lost 5 bases and J lost 5, with 5 bases in between. CDR1 and CDR2 (germline): KGHDR, SFDVKD. Written as DNA, the CDR3 is TGTGCCACCAGTGTTGGGACTGAAGCTTTCTTT. Translation gives CATSVGTEAFF.

The CDR3 here is CASSPRGSGTDTQYF. The CDR3 DNA follows: TGTGCCAGCAGCCCTCGGGGTAGCGGGACAGATACGCAGTATTTT. The V and J genes are TRBV5-6 and TRBJ2-3; TRBD2 matches at 7 bases. Germline values: CDR1 SGHDT, CDR2 YYEEEE. J gave up 3 bases and V 4 bases, and 8 bases lay outside the gene matches. The CDR3 consists of 15 residues.

This rearrangement joins TRBV6-1 to TRBJ2-1; D unresolved. The V end was cut by 0 bases, the J end by 7 bases, with 13 bases between. The length of the CDR3 is 15 residues. CDR1 MNHNS and CDR2 SASEGT come from the germline V gene. This CDR3 reads CASSEALLHRNEQFF. CDR3 coding DNA: TGTGCCAGCAGTGAAGCGCTTCTACACAGAAATGAGCAGTTCTTC.

This rearrangement joins TRBV9 to TRBJ2-3, with TRBD2 as a possible D gene (5 bases). V was shortened by 1 base and J by 0 bases, with 12 bases between the two germline ends. Germline V gene lookup returns CDR1 SGDLS and CDR2 YYNGEE. The CDR3 spans 16 residues. The CDR3 here is CASSVNVGESTDTQYF. CDR3 DNA: TGTGCCAGCAGCGTAAACGTGGGAGAGAGCACAGATACGCAGTATTTT. The full variable domain, its missing parts supplied by reference TRBV9 and TRBJ2-3, is DSGVTQTPKHLITATGQRVTLRCSPRSGDLSVYWYQQSLDQGLQFLIQYYNGEERAKGNILERFSAQQFPDLHSELNLSSLELGDSALYFCASSVNVGESTDTQYFGPGTRLTVL.

The V gene is TRBV9, the J gene TRBJ2-5; 12 bases agree with TRBD1. V shed 4 bases, J shed 2 bases, and the junction held 6 bases outside the gene matches. The CDR3 runs to 16 residues. The germline gives CDR1 SGDLS, CDR2 YYNGEE. This CDR3 is CASSLSGQGAQETQYF. The CDR3 DNA sequence: TGTGCCAGCAGCCTATCGGGACAGGGGGCTCAAGAGACCCAGTACTTC.

J is TRBJ1-1 and V is TRBV7-9; a possible D gene is TRBD1 (6 bases). Per germline, CDR1 SEHNR and CDR2 FQNEAQ (reference sequence). The CDR3 totals 17 residues. Trimming took 5 bases from V and 0 from J, leaving 19 bases between them. Written as DNA, the CDR3 is TGTGCCAGCAGCCCCAATCCCAGGGGCCCCGTGAACACTGAAGCTTTCTTT. Translated: CASSPNPRGPVNTEAFF.

This sequence joins TRBV28 and TRBJ1-1; D gene ambiguous. V was trimmed by 6 bases and J by 4 bases, leaving 18 bases between them. Germline loops: CDR1 MDHEN, CDR2 SYDVKM. The CDR3 extends over 15 amino acids. CDR3 amino acids: CASRVVGLGSTEAFF. For the CDR3, the DNA is TGTGCCAGCAGAGTTGTCGGCCTGGGATCCACTGAAGCTTTCTTT.

This sequence joins TRBV18 and TRBJ1-5; no definite D call. Trimming left V 2 bases short and J 0 bases short, with 5 bases between. The CDR3 is made up of 14 amino acids. Germline V CDR1 and CDR2: KGHSH, LQKENI. The DNA for the CDR3 is TGTGCCAGCTCACCAGGGGTTAGCAATCAGCCCCAGCATTTT. Residues: CASSPGVSNQPQHF. The full variable domain, in which reference TRBV18 and TRBJ1-5 provide the parts outside the CDR3, is NAGVMQNPRHLVRRRGQEARLRCSPMKGHSHVYWYRQLPEEGLKFMVYLQKENIIDESGMPKERFSAEFPKEGPSILRIQQVVRGDSAAYFCASSPGVSNQPQHFGDGTRLSIL.

The chain couples TRBV3-1 (or the pseudogene TRBV3-2) to TRBJ2-5, with 8 bases aligning to TRBD1. The CDR3 contains 15 residues. J gave up 2 bases and V 1 base, and 3 bases lay outside the gene matches. The germline gives CDR1 LGHDT, CDR2 YNNKEL (reference sequence). The DNA for the CDR3 is TGTGCCAGCAGCCAAGCTAGACAGGGGCAAGAGACCCAGTACTTC. Residues: CASSQARQGQETQYF.

The V call is TRBV19, the J call TRBJ1-5, with D possibly being TRBD1 (6 bases). The germline CDR1 and CDR2 sequences are LNHDA and SQIVND (reference sequence). V lost 6 bases and J lost 6, with 18 bases in between. The CDR3 loop spans 15 amino acids. CDR3 sequence: CASSPLGGKRQPQHF. The CDR3 DNA reads as TGTGCCAGTAGCCCCCTTGGGGGCAAGCGTCAGCCCCAGCATTTT.